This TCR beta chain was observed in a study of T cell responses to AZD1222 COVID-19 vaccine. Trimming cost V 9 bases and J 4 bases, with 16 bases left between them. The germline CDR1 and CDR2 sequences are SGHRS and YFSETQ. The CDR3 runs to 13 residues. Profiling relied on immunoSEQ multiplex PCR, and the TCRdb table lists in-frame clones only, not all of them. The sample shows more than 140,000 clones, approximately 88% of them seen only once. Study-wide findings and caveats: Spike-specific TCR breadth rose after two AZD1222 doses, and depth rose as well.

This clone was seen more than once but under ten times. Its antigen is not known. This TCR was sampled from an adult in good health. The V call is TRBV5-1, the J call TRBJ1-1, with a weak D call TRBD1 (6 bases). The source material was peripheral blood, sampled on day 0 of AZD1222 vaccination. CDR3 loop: CANTTGIGTEAFF. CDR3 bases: TGCGCCAACACGACAGGAATTGGCACTGAAGCTTTCTTT.